The entry below gives a single TCR beta chain sequence along with its context. This record belongs to a study of blood T cell repertoires in COVID-19. Study at large: Samples of COVID-19 (acute and convalescent) were obtained from the United States, Italy and Spain. T cells, B-cell-depleted T cells, or PBMCs supplied cDNA or gDNA.

The CDR3 runs to 15 residues. The trim removed 2 bases at V and 7 bases at J, leaving 7 bases unmatched. The germline V gene has CDR1 SSHAT and CDR2 FNYEAQ (reference sequence). In the original analysis: Quantification of nucleated cells was approximated via reference gene primer amplification. Assay: immunoSEQ multiplex PCR; the TCRdb copy retains only in-frame clones and omits some. V and J calls and clone size are as listed in that table; D and trimming were resolved from the DNA. There are 300,000 or so clones in the sample; around four fifths occur only once, and approximately 4.1% lies in the top ten.

The sequence was collected from a woman aged 50 to 65 with active or convalescent COVID-19. J is TRBJ2-2 and V is TRBV7-7; 7 bases map to TRBD1. The sample comprised peripheral blood. In nucleotides, the CDR3 is TGTGCCAGCAGCTTATCCTACAGGGGTGGCGGGGAGCTGTTTTTT. Translating gives CASSLSYRGGGELFF.